This record looks at one T cell receptor (beta chain) sequence and its context. Its antigen is still unknown. These data are taken from a study of vaccination and CD4 T cells after COVID-19. At the Johns Hopkins FTIC core, DNA taken from cultured CD4+ T cells was sequenced by way of the Oncomine TCR Beta short-read assay. Genomic DNA was extracted from cultured CD4+ T cells. From the PCR reads, TCRdb called clonotypes with MiXCR, one entry per CDR3 protein. The sample includes 7,000 to 8,500 distinct CDR3 sequences, about three fifths of them seen just once. Treatment denoted: approximately 9-day PBMC culture with coronavirus spike peptide pools or control peptides (ViraFEST assay). The germline V gene has CDR1 SNHLY and CDR2 FYNNEI. The CDR3 loop spans 13 amino acids. V lost 10 bases and J lost 1, with 13 bases in between.

The sequencing input was CD4+ T cells from blood, cultured in vitro. The TCR sequence derives from a human donor who had recovered from COVID-19. This chain joins TRBV2 and TRBJ1-2; perhaps TRBD1 as D (6 bases). CDR3 coding DNA: TGTGCCACCGCGACAGGACTTAACTATGGCTACACCTTC. Translation gives CATATGLNYGYTF.